The clone carrying this TCR beta chain was counted at least ten times. These data belong to a study of regulatory T cells in long-lasting Graves disease. J was trimmed by 4 bases and V by 2 bases; bases with no gene match: 5. Germline CDR1 and CDR2: SEHNR and FQNEAQ (reference sequence). The CDR3 length is 16 residues. HTBI primers from iRepertoire and Arm-PCR of CDR3 regions yielded the TCR beta libraries. TCRdb recomputed calls from the multiplex PCR reads with MiXCR, one row per CDR3 protein. Among over 350,000 distinct CDR3 sequences listed, about 15% were seen once. Described time point: newly diagnosed GD, antithyroid drugs for less than 3 months. PBMC-derived RNA was used for the TCR library. Another study also made use of these data, one on T cells in Graves' hyperthyroidism and ophthalmopathy.

This material consisted of peripheral blood mononuclear cells (PBMCs), taken at new diagnosis, from a patient treated with antithyroid drugs. The TCR originated in a woman between 50 and 59 years old with Graves disease. The chain is built from TRBV7-9 and TRBJ2-7; 13 nucleotides agree with TRBD2. Written as DNA, the CDR3 is TGTGCCAGCAGCTTATATCGGACTAGCGGGAGTTACGAGCAGTACTTC. Protein sequence: CASSLYRTSGSYEQYF.